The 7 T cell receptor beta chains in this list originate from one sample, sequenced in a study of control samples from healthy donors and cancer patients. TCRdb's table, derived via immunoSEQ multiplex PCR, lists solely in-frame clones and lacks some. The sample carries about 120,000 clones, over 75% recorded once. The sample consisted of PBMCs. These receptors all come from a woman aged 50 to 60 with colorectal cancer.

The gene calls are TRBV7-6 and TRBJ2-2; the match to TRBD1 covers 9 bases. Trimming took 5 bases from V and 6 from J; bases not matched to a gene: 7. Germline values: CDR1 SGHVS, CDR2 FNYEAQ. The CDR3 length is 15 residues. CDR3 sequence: CASSPRQGDAGELFF. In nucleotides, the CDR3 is TGTGCCAGCAGCCCTAGACAGGGGGACGCCGGGGAGCTGTTTTTT.

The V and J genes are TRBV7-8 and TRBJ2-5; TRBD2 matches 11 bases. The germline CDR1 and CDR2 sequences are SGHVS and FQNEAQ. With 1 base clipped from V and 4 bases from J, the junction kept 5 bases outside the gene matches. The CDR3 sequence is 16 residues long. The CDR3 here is CASSLGELAGGETQYF. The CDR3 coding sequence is TGTGCCAGCAGCTTAGGGGAGCTAGCGGGAGGAGAGACCCAGTACTTC.

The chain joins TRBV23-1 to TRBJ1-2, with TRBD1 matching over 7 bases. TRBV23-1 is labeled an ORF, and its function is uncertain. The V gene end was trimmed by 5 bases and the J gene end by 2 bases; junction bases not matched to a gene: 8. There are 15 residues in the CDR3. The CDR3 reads CASSAPGQLNYGYTF. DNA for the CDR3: TGCGCCAGCAGTGCCCCGGGACAGCTAAACTATGGCTACACCTTC.

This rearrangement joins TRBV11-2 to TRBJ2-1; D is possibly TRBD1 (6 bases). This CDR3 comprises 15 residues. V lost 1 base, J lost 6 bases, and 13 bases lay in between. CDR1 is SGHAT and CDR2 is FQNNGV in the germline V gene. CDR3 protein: CASSLVLGGTNEQFF. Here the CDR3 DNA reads TGTGCCAGCAGCTTAGTATTAGGGGGTACCAATGAGCAGTTCTTC.

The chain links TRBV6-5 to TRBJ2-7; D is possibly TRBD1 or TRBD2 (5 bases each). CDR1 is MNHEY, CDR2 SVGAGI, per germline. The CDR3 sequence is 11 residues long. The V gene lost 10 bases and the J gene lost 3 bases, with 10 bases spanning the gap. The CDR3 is CATRDLYEQYF. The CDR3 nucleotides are TGTGCCACCCGGGACCTCTACGAGCAGTACTTC.

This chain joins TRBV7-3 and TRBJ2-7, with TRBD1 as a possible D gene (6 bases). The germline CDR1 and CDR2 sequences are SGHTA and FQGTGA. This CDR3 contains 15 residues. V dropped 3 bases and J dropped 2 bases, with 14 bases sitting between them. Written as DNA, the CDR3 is TGTGCCAGCAGCTTGTACCACGGGACAACCTACGAGCAGTACTTC. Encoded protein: CASSLYHGTTYEQYF.

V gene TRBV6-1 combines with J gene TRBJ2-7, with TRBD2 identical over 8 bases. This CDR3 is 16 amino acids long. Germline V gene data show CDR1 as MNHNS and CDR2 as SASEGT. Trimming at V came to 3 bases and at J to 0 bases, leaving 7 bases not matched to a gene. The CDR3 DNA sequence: TGTGCCAGCAGTGAGAGGGCCAGCGGGAGCTCCTACGAGCAGTACTTC. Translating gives CASSERASGSSYEQYF.